Each of the 9 T cell receptor beta chains below was sequenced from the same sample in a study of blood T cell repertoires in COVID-19. This table comes from immunoSEQ multiplex PCR, and its TCRdb copy is limited to in-frame clones, with some not included. The sample comprises 250,000 to 350,000 clones, about nine tenths of which are singletons, and about 2% rests with the top ten. The sample taken for sequencing was peripheral blood. These receptors were collected from a man aged 18 to 35 with active or convalescent COVID-19.

The chain couples TRBV3-1 (or the pseudogene TRBV3-2) to TRBJ2-5, with D possibly TRBD2 on 6 matching bases. V was clipped by 5 bases and J by 2 bases, with 9 bases between them. Germline values: CDR1 LGHDT, CDR2 YNNKEL (reference sequence). The CDR3 length is 13 residues. The CDR3 sequence is CASSASGQETQYF. Written as DNA, the CDR3 is TGTGCCAGCAGCGCGAGCGGGCAAGAGACCCAGTACTTC.

This chain's CDR3 is CASSFGETQYF. The CDR3 region has the DNA TGTGCCAGCAGCTTCGGTGAGACCCAGTACTTC. V and J are TRBV11-2 and TRBJ2-5; D ambiguous. The CDR3 is made up of 11 amino acids. The germline V gene has CDR1 SGHAT and CDR2 FQNNGV. V lost 3 bases to trimming and J lost 5 bases, with 4 bases between them.

CDR3 nucleotides: TGCGCCAGCAGCCAAGATCTCCTAGCGGGGGGCTACCAATACAATGAGCAGTTCTTC. Protein product: CASSQDLLAGGYQYNEQFF. The J gene is TRBJ2-1, the V gene TRBV4-3; TRBD2 matches at 11 bases. CDR3 length: 19 residues. The germline V gene encodes CDR1 LGHNA and CDR2 YSLEER. Losses at the gene ends were 0 bases for V and 4 bases for J; bases not matched to a gene: 11.

The chain joins TRBV12-3 or TRBV12-4 to TRBJ1-5; D uncertain. V dropped 5 bases and J dropped 4 bases, with 9 bases sitting between them. This CDR3 spans 13 amino acids. In nucleotides, the CDR3 is TGTGCCAGCAGTCTCAGATGGAATCAGCCCCAGCATTTT. Amino acids: CASSLRWNQPQHF.

The rearrangement links TRBV10-3 to TRBJ1-4; 8 bases agree with TRBD1. The CDR3 consists of 16 residues. The germline gives CDR1 ENHRY, CDR2 SYGVKD. V was pared by 10 bases and J by 8 bases, with 18 bases of the junction left unmatched. CDR3: CATLGRDRITFEKLFF. CDR3 coding DNA: TGTGCCACCCTCGGCCGGGACAGGATTACATTCGAAAAACTGTTTTTT.

CDR3 sequence (DNA): TGTGCCAGCAGCGTACAGTCAGGGGCCCCCCATGAGCAGTTCTTC. Amino acids: CASSVQSGAPHEQFF. The chain is built from TRBV9 and TRBJ2-1; TRBD1 might be the D (6 bases). There are 15 residues in the CDR3. The V gene lost 1 base and the J gene lost 8 bases, with 16 bases spanning the gap. Germline loops: CDR1 SGDLS, CDR2 YYNGEE.

This rearrangement joins TRBV7-8 to TRBJ2-7; TRBD1 might be the D (6 bases). The CDR3 contains 14 residues. Germline V gene data show CDR1 as SGHVS and CDR2 as FQNEAQ. The V end lost 3 bases, the J end lost 0 bases, and 9 bases lay between the germline ends. The DNA of the CDR3 is TGTGCCAGCAGCTTTACAGGGTACTCCTACGAGCAGTACTTC. Its protein product is CASSFTGYSYEQYF.

The chain links TRBV24-1 to TRBJ1-5, with D unclear. The CDR3 spans 15 residues. The V end lost 3 bases, the J end lost 2 bases, and 10 bases lay between the germline ends. CDR1 and CDR2 (germline): KGHDR, SFDVKD. The CDR3 region is CATSDPTSGNQPQHF. CDR3 nucleotides: TGTGCCACCAGTGATCCCACCTCGGGCAATCAGCCCCAGCATTTT.

The chain combines TRBV19 with TRBJ1-6; D gene ambiguous. The CDR3 runs 15 residues. Germline values: CDR1 LNHDA, CDR2 SQIVND (reference sequence). The V end was cut by 1 base, the J end by 10 bases, with 14 bases between. The chain's CDR3 is CASSIASQPRSPLHF. CDR3 DNA: TGTGCCAGTAGTATAGCTTCCCAGCCTAGATCACCCCTCCACTTT.